This is a list of T cell receptor beta chains from one sample in a study of T cells in Graves' hyperthyroidism and ophthalmopathy. TCRdb independently ran MiXCR on the multiplex PCR reads; one entry per CDR3 protein. Of 340,000 or so distinct CDR3 sequences listed, roughly 18% are singletons. Sequenced: blood. Source of these receptors: a woman aged 45-60 years with Graves' hyperthyroidism. Both conserved end residues are part of each CDR3. The order of the fields is J gene, clone size, D gene, V gene, CDR3 DNA, CDR3 protein. A D gene is named only where the DNA matches it firmly. A clone size is listed for some rows: how often the clone was seen (once, few, many), or a class if it is expanded.

TRBJ2-7 few NA TRBV5-6 TGTGCCAGCAGCTTGGGAGGGCTAGGGGTGGTATACGAGCAGTACTTC CASSLGGLGVVYEQYF
TRBJ1-1 few NA TRBV28 TGTGCCAGCAGTTTGACCCGTCAGGAGGCTTTCTTT CASSLTRQEAFF
TRBJ2-1 many TRBD2 TRBV27 TGTGCCAGCAGACTAGCGGGAGGGGGGCGGGAGCAGTTCTTC CASRLAGGGREQFF
TRBJ2-1 NA NA TRBV28 TGTGCCAGCAGTTTAATAACAGACAATGAGCAGTTCTTC CASSLITDNEQFF
TRBJ2-1 many TRBD1 TRBV20-1 TGCAGTGCCCGACAGGGGAGTAATGAGCAGTTCTTC CSARQGSNEQFF
TRBJ2-7 NA NA TRBV19 TGTGCCAGTAGTATGGACGGAGGGAGAACCTACGAGCAGTACTTC CASSMDGGRTYEQYF
TRBJ2-1 NA TRBD2 TRBV27 TGTGCCAGCAGGGGGGCGGGAGGGCCGTACAATGAGCAGTTCTTC CASRGAGGPYNEQFF
TRBJ1-5 NA NA TRBV5-1 TGCGCCAGCAGCTTGAATGGGGGACATAGCAATCAGCCCCAGCATTTT CASSLNGGHSNQPQHF
TRBJ2-1 NA NA TRBV4-2 TGTGCCAGCAGCCAAGAAACACAGCAGTTCTTC CASSQETQQFF
TRBJ2-2 NA NA TRBV7-3 TGTGCCAGCAGCTTAACGGGCGGGGCGCTGGCCGGGGAGCTGTTTTTT CASSLTGGALAGELFF
TRBJ1-1 NA TRBD1 TRBV12-3/TRBV12-4 TGTGCCAGCAGCCTACAGGGGAACACTGAAGCTTCCTTT CASSLQGNTEASF
TRBJ2-2 NA TRBD2 TRBV6-5 TGTGCCAGCAGTTACGGCGGGAGAGGTACCGGGGAGCTGTTTTTT CASSYGGRGTGELFF
TRBJ2-3 few TRBD2 TRBV5-4 TGTGCCAGCAGCGTAGCGGGGGGCACAGATACGCAGTATTTT CASSVAGGTDTQYF
TRBJ1-1 many NA TRBV28 TGTGCCAGCAGTTTATACAGAAAGAACACTGAAGCTTTCTTT CASSLYRKNTEAFF
TRBJ2-3 many NA TRBV28 TGTGCCAGCACCCGCCCCCCTTTTCAGGATACGCAGTATTTT CASTRPPFQDTQYF
TRBJ1-5 NA NA TRBV7-3 TGTGCCAGCAGCTTATTAGGGGGGGCGAATCAGCCCCAGCATTTT CASSLLGGANQPQHF
TRBJ1-3 NA TRBD1 TRBV11-1 TGTGCCAGCAGCCGACAGGGGCACTCTGGAAACACCATATATTTT CASSRQGHSGNTIYF
TRBJ2-2 many NA TRBV11-1 TGTGCCAGCAGCTTTTCCGACACCGGGGAGCTGTTTTTT CASSFSDTGELFF
TRBJ2-7 NA NA TRBV7-3 TGTGCCAGCAGTAAAGGACAGCCTCCCTACGAGCAGTACTTC CASSKGQPPYEQYF
TRBJ1-4 few TRBD1 TRBV7-2 TGTGCCAGCAGCTCGATTCCGGACAGGGGCGGTGAAAAACTGTTTTTT CASSSIPDRGGEKLFF
TRBJ2-3 few NA TRBV19 TGTGCCAGTAGTATCGTTGCAGATACGCAGTATTTT CASSIVADTQYF
TRBJ1-1 once NA TRBV11-2 TGTGCCAGCAGCTTTACAGCGGACTATGAAGCTTTCTTT CASSFTADYEAFF
TRBJ2-2 few NA TRBV12-3/TRBV12-4 TGTGCCAGCAGCCCTTACCCCAACACCGGGGAGCTGTTTTTT CASSPYPNTGELFF
TRBJ2-5 many NA TRBV28 TGTGCCAGCAGTTTAGACCATTCGGGGGAGACCCAGTACTTC CASSLDHSGETQYF
TRBJ1-1 few NA TRBV29-1 TGCAGCGTGACCATTGAGAACACTGAAGCTTTCTTT CSVTIENTEAFF
TRBJ2-3 many TRBD2 TRBV20-1 TGCAGTGCTAGAGATGCGGTAGCGGGACACACAGATACGCAGTATTTT CSARDAVAGHTDTQYF
TRBJ2-2 few NA TRBV24-1 TGTGCCACCAGTGATTCCTCCGGGACAAAAAACACCGGGGAGCTGTTTTTT CATSDSSGTKNTGELFF
TRBJ1-4 many NA TRBV5-1 TGCGCCAGCAGCTATTCAGGGGCCGCAACTAATGAAAAACTGTTTTTT CASSYSGAATNEKLFF
TRBJ1-1 many NA TRBV7-9 TGTGCCAGCAGCTATCGGGGCTCCTTGAACACTGAAGCTTTCTTT CASSYRGSLNTEAFF
TRBJ1-6 few NA TRBV28 TGTGCCAGCAGTTTATCACGGGGTGGTAATTCACCCCTCCACTTT CASSLSRGGNSPLHF
TRBJ2-2 few NA TRBV7-9 TGTGCTTGTCCTCGTCGAGGGGTTATGGACACCGGGGAGCTGTTTTTT CACPRRGVMDTGELFF
TRBJ1-6 many NA TRBV28 TGTGCCAGCCGGGACCCTAGGAGAGCACCCCTCCACTTT CASRDPRRAPLHF
TRBJ2-5 NA NA TRBV29-1 TGCAGCATTGATGGGGGCGCGGGGGAGACCCAGTACTTC CSIDGGAGETQYF